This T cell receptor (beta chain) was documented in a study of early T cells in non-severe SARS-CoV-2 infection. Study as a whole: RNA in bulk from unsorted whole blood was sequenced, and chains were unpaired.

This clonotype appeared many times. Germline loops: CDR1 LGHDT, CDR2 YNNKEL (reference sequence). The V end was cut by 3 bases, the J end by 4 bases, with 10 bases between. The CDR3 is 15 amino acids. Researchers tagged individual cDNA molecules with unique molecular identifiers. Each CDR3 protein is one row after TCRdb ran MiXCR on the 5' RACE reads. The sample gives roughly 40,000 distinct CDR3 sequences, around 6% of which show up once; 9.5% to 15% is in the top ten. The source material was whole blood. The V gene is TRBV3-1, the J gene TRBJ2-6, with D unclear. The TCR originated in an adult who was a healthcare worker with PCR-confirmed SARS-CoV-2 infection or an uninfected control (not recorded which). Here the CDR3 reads CASSHSVSGANVLTF. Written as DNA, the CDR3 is TGTGCCAGCAGCCACTCAGTCTCCGGGGCCAACGTCCTGACTTTC.